A selection of T cell receptor beta chains follows, all from one sample in a study of T cell therapy after organ transplantation. TCRdb's table, derived via immunoSEQ multiplex PCR, lists solely in-frame clones and lacks some. Of 45,000 to 50,000 clones listed, 94% are singletons. Their recognized antigens are unknown. Sequencing used CD8+ T cells from blood, obtained before autologous CMV-specific T cell therapy. The receptor set was obtained from a human patient who had received a solid organ transplant and had CMV disease. Both conserved end residues are part of each CDR3.

CDR3aa,v_gene,j_gene
CASRPGTGGSYYEQYF,TRBV5-1,TRBJ2-7
CASSHTRAPTEQYF,TRBV19,TRBJ2-7
CASSPGQGRKLFF,TRBV7-6,TRBJ1-4
CASSSARLGSTDTQYF,TRBV18,TRBJ2-3
CASSATSGEETQYF,TRBV18,TRBJ2-5
CASSIDFRGELGLNQPQHF,TRBV19,TRBJ1-5
CASRAGDRLYSNQPQHF,TRBV2,TRBJ1-5
CASGGSSYNEQFF,TRBV28,TRBJ2-1
CASSAGDPSYNEQFF,TRBV6-4,TRBJ2-1
CASRITLRGAEAFF,TRBV27,TRBJ1-1
CASLQPTLNTIYF,TRBV19,TRBJ1-3
CASRDRDADTQYF,TRBV5-4,TRBJ2-3
CASGPGNQNTEAFF,TRBV2,TRBJ1-1
CASSLTNTEAFF,TRBV7-9,TRBJ1-1
CASSGRYRETQYF,TRBV27,TRBJ2-5
CASSETGGRNQPQHF,TRBV6-1,TRBJ1-5
CASSWGRDQETQYF,TRBV11-2,TRBJ2-5
CASSQDSGLNDEQYF,TRBV4-3,TRBJ2-7
CAWRWGVNTEAFF,TRBV30,TRBJ1-1
CASSEAGTTNTGELFF,TRBV6-4,TRBJ2-2
CASTPLGQGPSYEQYF,TRBV7-9,TRBJ2-7
CASSETGRAPTDTQYF,TRBV11-2,TRBJ2-3
CASSQDTPETILYEQYF,TRBV14,TRBJ2-7
CASSLLGREQFF,TRBV27,TRBJ2-1
CASSFLGAAQETQYF,TRBV27,TRBJ2-5
CASSPSSRTDTQYF,TRBV5-4,TRBJ2-3
CASSKIGALNEKLFF,TRBV27,TRBJ1-4
CAWSLGQDRTGELFF,TRBV30,TRBJ2-2
CASSYSSGAYEQYF,TRBV6-7,TRBJ2-7
CASSLVSLASYEQYF,TRBV5-6,TRBJ2-7
CASSVIPGRPNTEAFF,TRBV9,TRBJ1-1
CASSQTDTSYNEQFF,TRBV4-3,TRBJ2-1
CASSDSKEKLFF,TRBV6-4,TRBJ1-4
CASSQATGGHLNEQYF,TRBV4-3,TRBJ2-7
CASSPGENTEAFF,TRBV7-6,TRBJ1-1
CSVGGQGDEQYF,TRBV29-1,TRBJ2-7
CAISETASNQPQHF,TRBV10-3,TRBJ1-5
CASSFTDTEKLFF,TRBV13,TRBJ1-4
CATSTGTGKGQPQHF,TRBV15,TRBJ1-5
CASSDSGQGMNEQFF,TRBV6-4,TRBJ2-1
CASSDSSYEQYF,TRBV2,TRBJ2-7
CSVAQGHSNQPQHF,TRBV29-1,TRBJ1-5
CASSGFRGENTEAFF,TRBV25-1,TRBJ1-1
CASSWAGDQPQHF,TRBV5-1,TRBJ1-5
CASSLSGLNQPQHF,TRBV13,TRBJ1-5